The sequence of this TCR beta chain was determined in a study of human versus mouse CDR3 diversity and MHC coevolution. The study, taken as a whole, reports: The lowest clonal inequality scores came from most of the three human donors. Human CDR3s averaged more deletions and insertions than mouse CDR3s. About 1.7 million TCR beta clonotypes were estimated for humans, the largest repertoire.

As concerns this clone: The antigen remains unidentified. One end of the junction varies from germline; a read error may be responsible.

This CDR3 has 12 amino acids. The germline V gene encodes CDR1 SGHAT and CDR2 FQNNGV. The data were produced by immunoSEQ multiplex PCR, yet TCRdb's version contains in-frame clones alone and is incomplete. The data contain approximately 81,000 clones, just over 90% of them singletons. Naive CD4 T cells, CD45RO-negative and CD62L-positive, were flow-sorted from PBMCs. The chain couples TRBV11-2 to TRBJ2-7; D is uncertain. The sequence came from a person aged 30-70 years in good health. The sequenced material came from naive CD4+ T cells from blood. As for subset: CD45RO-negative CD62L-positive naive CD4 T cells. The CDR3 bases are TGTGCCAGCAGCTTAGGAGGTAGGAGCTCCCTCTTC. Encoded protein: CASSLGGRSSLF.